The present entry profiles one TCR beta chain with its context. Its antigen is currently unknown. The donors were members of the roughly 120-subject validation cohort (separate from the approximately 670-subject first cohort). The data originate from a study of cytomegalovirus exposure and HLA in healthy donors. Looking at the study overall: The same platform was used for the roughly 120 validation repertoires and the roughly 680 first-cohort repertoires, a later analysis reported.

Germline CDR1 and CDR2: GTSNPN and SVGIG (reference sequence). The V end lost 0 bases, the J end lost 2 bases, and 10 bases lay between the germline ends. This CDR3 contains 14 residues. Here immunoSEQ multiplex PCR was the method, and the copy in TCRdb shows in-frame clones only, minus some. The sample lists about 160,000 clones, approximately 84% occurring once. Study-wide findings and caveats: While the bulk of TCR sequences proved rare, some public TCRs turned up in many donors. According to the study, 150 to 200 TCR beta chains were cytomegalovirus-associated.

What was sequenced was PBMCs. The V gene is TRBV30, the J gene TRBJ1-2; possibly TRBD1 for D (5 bases). This TCR derives from a man younger than 45 in good health and CMV-seropositive. For the CDR3, the DNA is TGTGCCTGGAGTGTACGCCCAGGGAACTATGGCTACACCTTC. Residues: CAWSVRPGNYGYTF.